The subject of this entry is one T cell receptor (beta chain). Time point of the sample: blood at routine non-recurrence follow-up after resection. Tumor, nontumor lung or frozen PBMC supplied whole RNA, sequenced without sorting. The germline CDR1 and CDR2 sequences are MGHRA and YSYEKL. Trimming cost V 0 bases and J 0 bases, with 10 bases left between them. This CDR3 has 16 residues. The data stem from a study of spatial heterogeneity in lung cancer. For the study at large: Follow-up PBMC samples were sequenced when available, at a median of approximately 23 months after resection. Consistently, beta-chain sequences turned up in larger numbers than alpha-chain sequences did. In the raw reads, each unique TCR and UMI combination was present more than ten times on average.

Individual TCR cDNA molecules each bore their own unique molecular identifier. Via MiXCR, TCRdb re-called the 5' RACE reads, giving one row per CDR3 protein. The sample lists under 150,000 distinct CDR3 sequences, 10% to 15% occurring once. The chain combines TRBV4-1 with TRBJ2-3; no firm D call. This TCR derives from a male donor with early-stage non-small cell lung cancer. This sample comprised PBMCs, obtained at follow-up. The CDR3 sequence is CASSQEVTRSTDTQYF. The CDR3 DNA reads TGCGCCAGCAGCCAAGAGGTAACCCGGAGCACAGATACGCAGTATTTT.